The 26 T cell receptor beta chains presented below share a single source sample, sequenced in a study of blood T cell repertoires in COVID-19. The protocol was immunoSEQ multiplex PCR, while the TCRdb copy is restricted to in-frame clones and leaves out a portion. This sample has 150,000 to 200,000 clones; approximately 84% occur once, and the top ten carry roughly 3%. Sequencing input: peripheral blood. All receptors come from a human donor with acute or convalescent COVID-19. The donor label of this sample is uncertain.

The chain carries TRBV6-1 and TRBJ1-2; no firm D call. Germline V gene lookup returns CDR1 MNHNS and CDR2 SASEGT. Trimming cost V 3 bases and J 5 bases, with 7 bases left between them. The CDR3 spans 12 residues. The CDR3, as DNA: TGTGCCAGCAGTGAGGGGAGGTATGGCTACACCTTC. Translating it yields CASSEGRYGYTF.

The genes are TRBV6-6 and TRBJ1-1; D not resolved. The CDR3 runs 11 residues. CDR1 MNHNY and CDR2 SVGAGI come from the germline V gene (reference sequence). The germline V and J ends were trimmed by 6 bases and 5 bases, with 7 bases remaining between them. Written as DNA, the CDR3 is TGTGCCAGCAGCCTCCTAACTGAAGCTTTCTTT. Translated: CASSLLTEAFF.

This chain links TRBV3-1 (or the pseudogene TRBV3-2) with TRBJ2-2, with no clear D. Germline V lookup: CDR1 LGHDT, CDR2 YNNKEL (reference sequence). Deletions cut 3 bases from V and 7 bases from J, with 6 bases between. This CDR3 contains 12 residues. The CDR3, as DNA: TGTGCCAGCAGCCACAGGATCGGGGAGCTGTTTTTT. Translating it yields CASSHRIGELFF.

This rearrangement joins TRBV3-1 (or the pseudogene TRBV3-2) to TRBJ2-5, with D perhaps matching TRBD1 (7 bases). Germline-derived CDR1 and CDR2 are LGHDT and YNNKEL (reference sequence). V lost 1 base to trimming and J lost 5 bases, with 14 bases between them. The CDR3 has 15 amino acids. The CDR3 bases are TGTGCCAGCAGCCAAGGACAGGGCCGGGGGGAGACCCAGTACTTC. This encodes CASSQGQGRGETQYF.

The rearrangement links TRBV30 to TRBJ1-2; perhaps TRBD1 as D (6 bases). The CDR3 has 12 amino acids. CDR1 is GTSNPN and CDR2 is SVGIG in the germline V gene (reference sequence). V was cut by 7 bases and J by 5 bases, with 14 bases left in between. CDR3 nucleotides: TGTGCCTCGACAGGACAGTCTTATGGCTACACCTTC. It codes for CASTGQSYGYTF. Variable domain in full (rest from reference TRBV30 and TRBJ1-2): SQTIHQWPATLVQPVGSPLSLECTVEGTSNPNLYWYRQAAGRGLQLLFYSVGIGQISSEVPQNLSASRPQDRQFILSSKKLLLSDSGFYLCASTGQSYGYTFGSGTRLTVV.

This CDR3 is CASSLARAGAYNEQFF. CDR3 bases: TGCGCCAGCAGCTTGGCCCGGGCGGGAGCTTACAATGAGCAGTTCTTC. V is TRBV5-1 and J is TRBJ2-1, with 7 positions matching TRBD2. The V and J ends lost 0 bases and 4 bases, in that order; junction bases with no gene match: 7. Germline V gene sequence: CDR1 SGHRS, CDR2 YFSETQ. The CDR3 contains 16 residues.

A single count supports this clone. The gene calls are TRBV19 and TRBJ1-1, with D possibly being TRBD1 (6 bases). Trimming shortened V by 9 bases and J by 4 bases, and 18 bases separated the two germline ends. CDR1 LNHDA and CDR2 SQIVND come from the germline V gene (reference sequence). The CDR3 consists of 14 residues. CDR3 loop: CASREGGSSTEAFF. In DNA form, the CDR3 reads TGTGCCAGCCGGGAAGGGGGTTCGAGCACTGAAGCTTTCTTT.

Of note for this clone: The germline gene is not matched at one end of the junction; a read error may be the cause. This chain joins TRBV11-2 and TRBJ1-6, with D perhaps TRBD1 (5 bases). CDR1 is SGHAT and CDR2 is FQNNGV in the germline V gene. CDR3 length equals 12 residues. The CDR3 DNA sequence: TGTGCCAGCGGACATCCAAATTCGCCCCTCCACTTT. Amino acids: CASGHPNSPLHF. The full variable domain, its missing parts supplied by reference TRBV11-2 and TRBJ1-6, is EAGVAQSPRYKIIEKRQSVAFWCNPISGHATLYWYQQILGQGPKLLIQFQNNGVVDDSQLPKDRFSAERLKGVDSTLKIQPAKLEDSAVYLCASGHPNSPLHFGNGTRLTVT.

This clone was recorded once. This chain uses TRBV28 with TRBJ1-1; 7 bases are a match to TRBD1. The CDR3 contains 15 residues. V was clipped by 3 bases and J by 1 base; unmatched bases: 5. CDR1 MDHEN and CDR2 SYDVKM come from the germline V gene. CDR3 loop: CASSLDRRRNTEAFF. CDR3 nucleotide sequence: TGTGCCAGCAGTTTGGACAGGCGGCGGAACACTGAAGCTTTCTTT.

The chain couples TRBV7-3 to TRBJ2-2; 10 bases line up with TRBD2. Germline-derived CDR1 and CDR2 are SGHTA and FQGTGA. This CDR3 has 16 amino acids. V trimming: 3 bases; J trimming: 0 bases; junction bases outside the gene matches: 1. CDR3 sequence reads: CASSFLAGANTGELFF. In DNA form, the CDR3 reads TGTGCCAGCAGCTTCCTAGCGGGGGCGAACACCGGGGAGCTGTTTTTT.

The chain employs TRBV24-1 and TRBJ2-1; tentative D call: TRBD2 (6 bases). The V gene lost 2 bases and the J gene lost 7 bases, with 8 bases spanning the gap. Germline CDR1 reads KGHDR; CDR2 reads SFDVKD. The CDR3 contains 13 residues. The CDR3 is CATSDSTRNEQFF. The CDR3 coding sequence is TGTGCCACCAGTGATTCGACTAGGAATGAGCAGTTCTTC.

The chain has TRBV19 and TRBJ1-1; D not certain. Germline CDR1 LNHDA, CDR2 SQIVND (reference sequence). Trimming shortened V by 2 bases and J by 0 bases, and 13 bases separated the two germline ends. The CDR3 consists of 16 residues. CDR3 region: CASSIIGANLNTEAFF. Written as DNA, the CDR3 is TGTGCCAGTAGTATAATCGGAGCTAACCTGAACACTGAAGCTTTCTTT.

The J gene is TRBJ1-3, the V gene TRBV19; no reliable D call. V gave up 5 bases and J gave up 10 bases, with 12 bases separating them. The CDR3 totals 12 residues. Germline V CDR1 and CDR2: LNHDA, SQIVND (reference sequence). CDR3 DNA: TGTGCCAGTAGTTCCTACGTCGCAACCATATATTTT. This sequence encodes CASSSYVATIYF.

The chain has TRBV28 and TRBJ2-3; 7 positions match TRBD1. The junction had 6 bases not matched to a gene; V was cut back by 9 bases and J by 0 bases. The germline V gene has CDR1 MDHEN and CDR2 SYDVKM. The CDR3 is made up of 14 amino acids. The CDR3 loop reads CASLRQGSTDTQYF. CDR3 coding DNA: TGTGCCAGTCTCCGACAGGGTAGCACAGATACGCAGTATTTT.

The chain links TRBV28 to TRBJ1-2, with D possibly TRBD1 on 5 matching bases. The CDR3 runs to 12 residues. Trimming pared 4 bases from V and 8 bases from J, leaving 11 bases between. CDR1 is MDHEN, CDR2 SYDVKM, per germline. As DNA, the CDR3 is TGTGCCAGCAGTTCGACCAAGGGGGGCTACACCTTC. Translation gives CASSSTKGGYTF.

The chain joins TRBV11-2 to TRBJ2-3, with TRBD1 matching 9 bases. CDR1 and CDR2 (germline): SGHAT, FQNNGV. V lost 4 bases, J lost 5 bases, and 13 bases stayed unmatched. The CDR3 consists of 17 residues. The CDR3 DNA reads as TGTGCCAGCAGCTCTCTCCGGGACAGGGCTCGGGGAGATACGCAGTATTTT. Its translation is CASSSLRDRARGDTQYF.

This clone was detected once. The chain employs TRBV7-2 and TRBJ2-7; no definite D call. CDR3 length: 12 amino acids. CDR1 and CDR2 (germline): SGHTA, FQGNSA. Trimming cost V 3 bases and J 2 bases, with 5 bases left between them. The DNA of the CDR3 is TGTGCCAGCAGCTTTCCTGCCTACGAGCAGTACTTC. It codes for CASSFPAYEQYF. Complete variable domain (other parts from reference TRBV7-2 and TRBJ2-7): GAGVSQSPSNKVTEKGKDVELRCDPISGHTALYWYRQSLGQGLEFLIYFQGNSAPDKSGLPSDRFSAERTGGSVSTLTIQRTQQEDSAVYLCASSFPAYEQYFGPGTRLTVT.

This clone has more than one count but fewer than ten. The rearrangement uses TRBV6-4 and TRBJ2-3, with 12 bases aligning to TRBD2. J lost 4 bases, V lost 5 bases, and 4 bases had no gene match. CDR1 is MRHNA, CDR2 SNTAGT, per germline. The CDR3 totals 15 residues. In DNA, the CDR3 is TGTGCCAGCAGTCGACTAGCGGGAGAGGCAGATACGCAGTATTTT. Its protein is CASSRLAGEADTQYF.

This clone occurred once. The rearrangement links TRBV18 to TRBJ2-7; a possible D gene is TRBD2 (6 bases). The germline V and J ends were trimmed by 4 bases and 4 bases, with 14 bases remaining between them. The CDR3 is 14 residues long. Germline lookup yields CDR1 KGHSH and CDR2 LQKENI. In nucleotides, the CDR3 is TGTGCCAGCTCACGGGGACTGGGGGAATACGAGCAGTACTTC. Translated, it gives CASSRGLGEYEQYF.

This chain connects TRBV9 to TRBJ1-2; 8 bases agree with TRBD1. The CDR3 has 14 residues. Losses at the gene ends were 3 bases for V and 2 bases for J; bases not matched to a gene: 3. Germline loops: CDR1 SGDLS, CDR2 YYNGEE. CDR3 DNA sequence: TGTGCCAGCAGCGCGTCAGGGGGCAACTATGGCTACACCTTC. Protein sequence: CASSASGGNYGYTF.

V and J are TRBV19 and TRBJ1-6, with 7 bases lining up with TRBD1. V lost 9 bases, J lost 0 bases, and 11 bases stayed unmatched. Per the germline V gene, CDR1 is LNHDA and CDR2 is SQIVND (reference sequence). This CDR3 is built from 17 residues. The CDR3 DNA sequence: TGTGCCAGCCGGGGGGGACAGACAAGCTCCTATAATTCACCCCTCCACTTT. Translation gives CASRGGQTSSYNSPLHF.

This clone appeared many times. V gene TRBV2 combines with J gene TRBJ1-1; no definite D call. This CDR3 is 11 amino acids long. Germline V lookup: CDR1 SNHLY, CDR2 FYNNEI. V was cut by 4 bases and J by 10 bases, with 10 bases left in between. The CDR3: CASSGVGGAFF. CDR3 nucleotide sequence: TGTGCCAGCAGTGGGGTCGGCGGAGCTTTCTTT.

The chain couples TRBV19 to TRBJ2-3; D possibly corresponds to TRBD2 (6 bases). Germline V gene sequence: CDR1 LNHDA, CDR2 SQIVND (reference sequence). This CDR3 contains 15 residues. The V and J ends lost 3 bases and 4 bases respectively, with 14 bases between them. The CDR3 sequence is CASSMDREWADTQYF. CDR3 bases: TGTGCCAGTAGTATGGACCGGGAGTGGGCAGATACGCAGTATTTT.

This clone was seen just once. The chain joins TRBV5-6 to TRBJ1-2, with D tentatively TRBD1 (6 bases). This CDR3 comprises 15 residues. V lost 3 bases and J 4 bases, leaving 16 bases between the germline ends. In germline, CDR1 is SGHDT, CDR2 YYEEEE. The CDR3 spells CASSSLDSGAYGYTF. The CDR3 nucleotides are TGTGCCAGCAGCTCGTTGGACAGCGGAGCCTATGGCTACACCTTC.

The chain uses TRBV7-3 and TRBJ1-1; D possibly corresponds to TRBD1 (5 bases). Trimming stripped 4 bases from V and 4 bases from J, with 16 bases between. CDR1 SGHTA and CDR2 FQGTGA come from the germline V gene. The CDR3 consists of 15 residues. The DNA of the CDR3 is TGTGCCAGCAGCTCTCGTCAGGGTTCCGGCACTGAAGCTTTCTTT. Translating gives CASSSRQGSGTEAFF.

The chain links TRBV30 to TRBJ2-7, with D possibly TRBD1 on 5 matching bases. Trimming removed 3 bases from V and 5 bases from J, with 17 bases in between. Germline CDR1 GTSNPN, CDR2 SVGIG (reference sequence). The length of the CDR3 is 14 residues. CDR3 nucleotides: TGTGCCTGGAGCTGGGGCCAGTTGGTAGACGAGCAGTACTTC. The encoded protein is CAWSWGQLVDEQYF.